These T cell receptor beta chains were read from a single sample in a study of cytomegalovirus exposure and HLA in healthy donors. Only in-frame clones appear in the TCRdb table, and some are missing; sequencing was by immunoSEQ multiplex PCR. The table includes approximately 100,000 clones, approximately 70% detected once. The specimen was PBMCs. The receptors were gathered from a man in his forties in good health and CMV-seropositive. Both conserved end residues are part of each CDR3. A D gene is named only where the DNA matches it firmly. A clone size is listed for some rows: how often the clone was seen (once, few, many), or a class if it is expanded.

v_gene: TRBV2; j_gene: TRBJ1-2; d_gene: TRBD1; abundance: NA; len: 14; CDR3aa: CASSPGQGAYGYTF; CDR3nt: TGTGCCAGCAGTCCAGGACAGGGAGCCTATGGCTACACCTTC
v_gene: TRBV7-9; j_gene: TRBJ1-2; d_gene: TRBD1; abundance: NA; len: 13; CDR3aa: CASSRQGVFGYTF; CDR3nt: TGTGCCAGCAGCCGACAGGGGGTTTTTGGCTACACCTTC
v_gene: TRBV19; j_gene: TRBJ1-5; d_gene: TRBD1; abundance: NA; len: 15; CDR3aa: CASTQNRQGDQPQHF; CDR3nt: TGTGCCAGTACTCAAAATAGACAGGGCGACCAGCCCCAGCATTTT
v_gene: TRBV7-9; j_gene: TRBJ2-3; d_gene: NA; abundance: NA; len: 15; CDR3aa: CASSSVADPTDTQYF; CDR3nt: TGTGCCAGCAGCTCTGTAGCGGATCCCACAGATACGCAGTATTTT
v_gene: TRBV5-1; j_gene: TRBJ2-6; d_gene: NA; abundance: NA; len: 17; CDR3aa: CASSSLPAVSGANVLTF; CDR3nt: TGCGCCAGCAGCTCCTTACCCGCGGTCTCTGGGGCCAACGTCCTGACTTTC
v_gene: TRBV6-5; j_gene: TRBJ1-5; d_gene: NA; abundance: few; len: 16; CDR3aa: CASSYSTDYSNQPQHF; CDR3nt: TGTGCCAGCAGTTACTCGACAGATTATAGCAATCAGCCCCAGCATTTT
v_gene: TRBV6-1; j_gene: TRBJ1-1; d_gene: TRBD1; abundance: once; len: 16; CDR3aa: CASSVGTGGWNTEAFF; CDR3nt: TGTGCCAGCAGTGTAGGAACAGGGGGCTGGAACACTGAAGCTTTCTTT
v_gene: TRBV6-5; j_gene: TRBJ2-7; d_gene: NA; abundance: NA; len: 14; CDR3aa: CASSYPDRYGEQYF; CDR3nt: TGTGCCAGCAGTTACCCGGACAGATATGGAGAGCAGTACTTC
v_gene: TRBV7-9; j_gene: TRBJ2-5; d_gene: TRBD1; abundance: few; len: 15; CDR3aa: CASSPPGGWGETQYF; CDR3nt: TGTGCCAGCAGCCCTCCAGGGGGATGGGGGGAGACCCAGTACTTC
v_gene: TRBV29-1; j_gene: TRBJ2-3; d_gene: TRBD1; abundance: few; len: 14; CDR3aa: CSAYTGVGTDTQYF; CDR3nt: TGCAGCGCCTATACAGGGGTCGGCACAGATACGCAGTATTTT
v_gene: TRBV10-3; j_gene: TRBJ1-4; d_gene: TRBD1; abundance: NA; len: 14; CDR3aa: CAIRTGTGDEKLFF; CDR3nt: TGTGCCATCAGGACCGGGACAGGGGATGAAAAACTGTTTTTT
v_gene: TRBV10-3; j_gene: TRBJ1-5; d_gene: NA; abundance: once; len: 18; CDR3aa: CAISDHWGSRRGNQPQHF; CDR3nt: TGTGCCATCAGTGACCACTGGGGGTCTAGGAGGGGCAATCAGCCCCAGCATTTT
v_gene: TRBV30; j_gene: TRBJ2-7; d_gene: TRBD2; abundance: NA; len: 15; CDR3aa: CAWYGGAGGIGEQYF; CDR3nt: TGTGCCTGGTACGGGGGAGCGGGAGGGATTGGCGAGCAGTACTTC
v_gene: TRBV19; j_gene: TRBJ2-2; d_gene: TRBD2; abundance: NA; len: 13; CDR3aa: CVTGEGGTGELFF; CDR3nt: TGTGTCACGGGGGAGGGAGGTACCGGGGAGCTGTTTTTT
v_gene: TRBV7-9; j_gene: TRBJ2-3; d_gene: TRBD2; abundance: NA; len: 16; CDR3aa: CASSPGSGTGTDTQYF; CDR3nt: TGTGCCAGCAGCCCTGGTAGCGGGACCGGCACAGATACGCAGTATTTT
v_gene: TRBV18; j_gene: TRBJ2-1; d_gene: TRBD2; abundance: NA; len: 16; CDR3aa: CASSGRTSSSYNEQFF; CDR3nt: TGTGCCAGCTCGGGTCGGACTAGCAGCTCCTACAATGAGCAGTTCTTC
v_gene: TRBV11-2; j_gene: TRBJ2-1; d_gene: TRBD2; abundance: NA; len: 15; CDR3aa: CASSLGLAVYNEQFF; CDR3nt: TGTGCCAGCAGCTTAGGACTAGCGGTCTACAATGAGCAGTTCTTC
v_gene: TRBV2; j_gene: TRBJ1-2; d_gene: NA; abundance: NA; len: 13; CDR3aa: CASSGTENYGYTF; CDR3nt: TGTGCCAGCAGTGGGACAGAGAACTATGGCTACACCTTC
v_gene: TRBV19; j_gene: TRBJ2-7; d_gene: TRBD1; abundance: few; len: 14; CDR3aa: CASSFGTGGYEQYF; CDR3nt: TGTGCCAGTAGTTTTGGGACAGGGGGCTATGAGCAGTACTTC
v_gene: TRBV6-1; j_gene: TRBJ1-2; d_gene: TRBD1; abundance: few; len: 9; CDR3aa: CATGGGYTF; CDR3nt: TGTGCCACAGGGGGTGGCTACACCTTC
v_gene: TRBV19; j_gene: TRBJ1-1; d_gene: NA; abundance: NA; len: 13; CDR3aa: CASKTTLNTEAFF; CDR3nt: TGTGCCAGTAAAACAACACTGAACACTGAAGCTTTCTTT
v_gene: TRBV9; j_gene: TRBJ2-1; d_gene: NA; abundance: once; len: 13; CDR3aa: CASSVLASNEQFF; CDR3nt: TGTGCCAGCAGCGTTTTAGCTAGCAATGAGCAGTTCTTC
v_gene: TRBV6-5; j_gene: TRBJ2-1; d_gene: NA; abundance: NA; len: 14; CDR3aa: CASSASTGYNEQFF; CDR3nt: TGTGCCAGCAGTGCGTCGACAGGATACAATGAGCAGTTCTTC
v_gene: TRBV7-8; j_gene: TRBJ1-1; d_gene: NA; abundance: NA; len: 14; CDR3aa: CASSLTPGNTEAFF; CDR3nt: TGTGCCAGCAGCCTAACCCCAGGGAACACTGAAGCTTTCTTT
v_gene: TRBV6-6; j_gene: TRBJ1-5; d_gene: NA; abundance: once; len: 14; CDR3aa: CASSYRGTDQPQHF; CDR3nt: TGTGCCAGCAGTTACAGGGGGACGGATCAGCCCCAGCATTTT
v_gene: TRBV2; j_gene: TRBJ1-5; d_gene: NA; abundance: NA; len: 14; CDR3aa: CASSNRQSNQPQHF; CDR3nt: TGTGCCAGCAGTAACAGACAGAGCAATCAGCCCCAGCATTTT
v_gene: TRBV29-1; j_gene: TRBJ2-1; d_gene: NA; abundance: NA; len: 12; CDR3aa: CSVEDRGGEQFF; CDR3nt: TGCAGCGTTGAAGATCGAGGCGGGGAGCAGTTCTTC
v_gene: TRBV30; j_gene: TRBJ1-6; d_gene: NA; abundance: NA; len: 13; CDR3aa: CAWSATSNSPLHF; CDR3nt: TGTGCCTGGAGCGCGACATCGAACTCACCCCTCCACTTT
v_gene: TRBV6-1; j_gene: TRBJ1-2; d_gene: TRBD1; abundance: NA; len: 13; CDR3aa: CASSEFAGGGYTF; CDR3nt: TGTGCCAGCAGTGAGTTCGCAGGGGGGGGCTACACCTTC
v_gene: TRBV9; j_gene: TRBJ2-3; d_gene: TRBD1; abundance: NA; len: 14; CDR3aa: CASSPRTGTDTQYF; CDR3nt: TGTGCCAGCAGCCCGCGGACAGGGACAGATACGCAGTATTTT
v_gene: TRBV7-2; j_gene: TRBJ1-3; d_gene: TRBD1; abundance: NA; len: 15; CDR3aa: CASSLGGDSRNTIYF; CDR3nt: TGTGCCAGCAGCTTAGGTGGGGACAGTAGAAACACCATATATTTT
v_gene: TRBV19; j_gene: TRBJ1-1; d_gene: TRBD1; abundance: once; len: 12; CDR3aa: CASQQGAAEAFF; CDR3nt: TGTGCCAGTCAACAGGGGGCGGCTGAAGCTTTCTTT
v_gene: TRBV7-3; j_gene: TRBJ2-1; d_gene: NA; abundance: NA; len: 15; CDR3aa: CASSRRDSGKNEQFF; CDR3nt: TGTGCCAGCAGCCGCCGGGATTCAGGCAAGAATGAGCAGTTCTTC
v_gene: TRBV9; j_gene: TRBJ2-1; d_gene: NA; abundance: few; len: 13; CDR3aa: CASSGSGYNEQFF; CDR3nt: TGTGCCAGCAGCGGATCAGGGTACAATGAGCAGTTCTTC
v_gene: TRBV9; j_gene: TRBJ2-1; d_gene: NA; abundance: NA; len: 12; CDR3aa: CASSGQEGEQFF; CDR3nt: TGTGCCAGCAGCGGCCAAGAGGGTGAGCAGTTCTTC
v_gene: TRBV5-4; j_gene: TRBJ2-6; d_gene: NA; abundance: NA; len: 14; CDR3aa: CASSLDRGANVLTF; CDR3nt: TGTGCCAGCAGCTTAGACAGGGGGGCCAACGTCCTGACTTTC
v_gene: TRBV5-8; j_gene: TRBJ1-3; d_gene: NA; abundance: NA; len: 16; CDR3aa: CASSSRERNSGNTIYF; CDR3nt: TGTGCCAGCAGCTCCCGCGAAAGAAATTCTGGAAACACCATATATTTT
v_gene: TRBV9; j_gene: TRBJ2-2; d_gene: TRBD1; abundance: few; len: 15; CDR3aa: CASRGTGGRTGELFF; CDR3nt: TGTGCCAGCAGGGGGACAGGAGGTCGCACCGGGGAGCTGTTTTTT
v_gene: TRBV30; j_gene: TRBJ2-3; d_gene: NA; abundance: NA; len: 13; CDR3aa: CACLAGGTDTQYF; CDR3nt: TGTGCCTGTTTGGCAGGGGGCACAGATACGCAGTATTTT
v_gene: TRBV13; j_gene: TRBJ2-1; d_gene: NA; abundance: NA; len: 15; CDR3aa: CASSPLSGGNNEQFF; CDR3nt: TGTGCCAGCAGCCCGCTTAGTGGGGGGAACAATGAGCAGTTCTTC
v_gene: TRBV6-5; j_gene: TRBJ2-2; d_gene: NA; abundance: NA; len: 16; CDR3aa: CASSYSFGGVTGELFF; CDR3nt: TGTGCCAGCAGTTATTCTTTCGGCGGTGTGACCGGGGAGCTGTTTTTT
v_gene: TRBV4-1; j_gene: TRBJ2-1; d_gene: TRBD2; abundance: NA; len: 18; CDR3aa: CASSQVDLAGATYNEQFF; CDR3nt: TGCGCCAGCAGCCAAGTGGATCTAGCGGGAGCCACCTACAATGAGCAGTTCTTC
v_gene: TRBV6-5; j_gene: TRBJ1-2; d_gene: TRBD1; abundance: few; len: 15; CDR3aa: CASSYSRTGGYGYTF; CDR3nt: TGTGCCAGCAGTTACTCGAGGACAGGTGGATATGGCTACACCTTC
v_gene: TRBV7-8; j_gene: TRBJ2-7; d_gene: NA; abundance: few; len: 13; CDR3aa: CASSRKTVYEQYF; CDR3nt: TGTGCCAGCAGCCGAAAAACAGTCTACGAGCAGTACTTC
v_gene: TRBV5-1; j_gene: TRBJ1-4; d_gene: TRBD1; abundance: NA; len: 12; CDR3aa: CASSLDRAKLFF; CDR3nt: TGCGCCAGCAGCCTGGACAGGGCAAAACTGTTTTTT